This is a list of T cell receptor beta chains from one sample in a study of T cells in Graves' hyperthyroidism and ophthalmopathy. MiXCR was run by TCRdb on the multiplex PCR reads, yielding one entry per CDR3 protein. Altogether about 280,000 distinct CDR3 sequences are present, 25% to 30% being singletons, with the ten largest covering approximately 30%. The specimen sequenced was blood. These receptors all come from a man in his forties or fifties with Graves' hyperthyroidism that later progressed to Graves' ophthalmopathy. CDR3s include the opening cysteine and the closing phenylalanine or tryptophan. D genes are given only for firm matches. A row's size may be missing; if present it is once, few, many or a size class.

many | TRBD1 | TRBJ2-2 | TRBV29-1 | TGCAGCGTTGGGAGAGGGACAGCGAACACCGGGGAGCTGTTTTTT | CSVGRGTANTGELFF
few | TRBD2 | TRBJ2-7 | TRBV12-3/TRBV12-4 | TGTGCCAGCAGTCTTCGGGGGGACGGCGAGCAGTACTTC | CASSLRGDGEQYF
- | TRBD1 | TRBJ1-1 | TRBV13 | TGTGCCAGCAGCTTAGAGGACAGGGAGAACACTGAAGCTTTCTTT | CASSLEDRENTEAFF
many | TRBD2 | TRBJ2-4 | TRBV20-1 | TGCAGTGCTAGAGATGCCAGCGGGAGAGGGGGTGGAAACATTCAGTACTTC | CSARDASGRGGGNIQYF
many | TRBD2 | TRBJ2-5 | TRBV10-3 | TGTGCCATCAGTGGGACGGTAACCGGGACTAGCGGGGGAGAGACCCAGTACTTC | CAISGTVTGTSGGETQYF
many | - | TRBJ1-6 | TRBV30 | TGTGCCTGGAGTGTCAGGGCTGATTCACCCCTCCACTTT | CAWSVRADSPLHF
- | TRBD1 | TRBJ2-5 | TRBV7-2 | TGTGCCAGCAGCTTAGCCCCAGGGACAGGGGGCAGGAAGACCCAGTACTTC | CASSLAPGTGGRKTQYF
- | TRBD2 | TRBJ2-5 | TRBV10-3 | TGTGCCATCAGTAATAGCGGGGGGGTCTTGGAGACCCAGTACTTC | CAISNSGGVLETQYF
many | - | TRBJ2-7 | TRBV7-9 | TGTGCCAGCAGCAAGACCGGGACCACCTACGAGCAGTACTTC | CASSKTGTTYEQYF
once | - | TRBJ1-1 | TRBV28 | TGTGCCAGCATAGGCGCTGAAGCTTTCTTT | CASIGAEAFF
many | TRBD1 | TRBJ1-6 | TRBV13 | TGTGCCAGCAGCTTAAGGGAGACAGGGATCGGTTCACCCCTCCACTTT | CASSLRETGIGSPLHF
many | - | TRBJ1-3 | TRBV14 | TGTGCCAGCAGCCAGTCGGGGGCTGGAAACACCATATATTTT | CASSQSGAGNTIYF
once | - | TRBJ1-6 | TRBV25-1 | TGTGCCAGCAGTGAATTTAGCTCACCCCTCCACTTT | CASSEFSSPLHF
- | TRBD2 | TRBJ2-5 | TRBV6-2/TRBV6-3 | TGTGCCAGCAGTTACGAGCGGGAGGCCCTGGGAGAGACCCAGTACTTC | CASSYEREALGETQYF
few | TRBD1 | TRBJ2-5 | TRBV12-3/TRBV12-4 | TGTGCCAGCAGCCCTGCCGACAGGGTCGGTGGAGAGACCCAGTACTTC | CASSPADRVGGETQYF
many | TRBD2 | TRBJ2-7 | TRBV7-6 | TGTGCCAGCAGCCCGGGGGGTACGTGGGACGAGCAGTACTTC | CASSPGGTWDEQYF
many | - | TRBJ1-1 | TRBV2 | TGTGCCAGCAGCTCCCAGACTGGTATGAACACTGAAGCTTTCTTT | CASSSQTGMNTEAFF
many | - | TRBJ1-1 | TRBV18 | TGTGCCAGCTCACCACCCCAGACGGCTGAAGCTTTCTTT | CASSPPQTAEAFF
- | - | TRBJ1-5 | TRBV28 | TGCGCCAGCAGCCAAGATTGGGGCCAGGATCAGCCCCAGCATTTT | CASSQDWGQDQPQHF
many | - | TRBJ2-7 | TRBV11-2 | TGTGCCAGCACCCTCCGGGAGCATAGCTCCTACGAGCAGTACTTC | CASTLREHSSYEQYF
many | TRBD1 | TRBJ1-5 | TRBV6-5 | TGTGCCAGCAGTCGGGACAGGGGGCACAATCAGCCCCAGCATTTT | CASSRDRGHNQPQHF
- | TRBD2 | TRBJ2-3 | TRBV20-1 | TGCAGTGCATCACTAGCGGGGCCAGGAAGTTTT | CSASLAGPGSF
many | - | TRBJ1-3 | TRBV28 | TGTGCCAGCAGTTCCAAATGGGCTGGAAACACCATATATTTT | CASSSKWAGNTIYF
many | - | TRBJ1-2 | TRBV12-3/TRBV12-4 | TGTGCCAGCAGGAACAGGGTTGGCTACACCTTC | CASRNRVGYTF
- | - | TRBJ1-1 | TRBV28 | TGTGCCAGCAGTTTATCACCAGGGAGGACTGAAGCTTTCTTT | CASSLSPGRTEAFF
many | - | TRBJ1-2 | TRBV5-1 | TGCGCCAGCAGCTTGTCGGGCAGGGGATCCGCTAACTATGGCTACACCTTC | CASSLSGRGSANYGYTF
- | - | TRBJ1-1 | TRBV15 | TGTGCCACCAGCAGAGGGAAGAACACTGAAGCTTTCTTT | CATSRGKNTEAFF
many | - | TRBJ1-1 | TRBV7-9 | TGTGCCAGCAGCTTTCCGGGGGCGCATGCTTTCTTT | CASSFPGAHAFF
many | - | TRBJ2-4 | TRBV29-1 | TGCAGCGTTGAAGCGGCAGGGACGGACATTCAGTACTTC | CSVEAAGTDIQYF
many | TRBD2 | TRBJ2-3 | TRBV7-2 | TGTGCCAGCAGCTTTCTGGGACTAGCGTGGGGTTCTAGCACAGATACGCAGTATTTT | CASSFLGLAWGSSTDTQYF
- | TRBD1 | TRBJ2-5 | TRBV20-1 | TGCAGTGCTAGGACTACAGGGGGTGAGACCCAGTACTTC | CSARTTGGETQYF
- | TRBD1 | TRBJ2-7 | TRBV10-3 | TGTGCCATCAGTGTGGGACAGGGGAATTCCTACGAGCAGTACTTC | CAISVGQGNSYEQYF
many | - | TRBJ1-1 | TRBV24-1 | TGTGCCACGCGGGGACTTACGAACACTGAAGCTTTCTTT | CATRGLTNTEAFF
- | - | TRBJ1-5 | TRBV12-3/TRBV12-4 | TGTGCCAGCAGTGCCCTGCAGGGGAGCAATCAGCCCCAGCATTTT | CASSALQGSNQPQHF
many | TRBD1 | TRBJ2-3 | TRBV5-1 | TGCGCCAGCAGCATCACCGGGACAGGGTACGGAGATACGCAGTATTTT | CASSITGTGYGDTQYF
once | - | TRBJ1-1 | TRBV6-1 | TGTGCCAGCAGCCTAAGTAGCGGTCGGCGGTTTAACACTGAAGCTTTCTTT | CASSLSSGRRFNTEAFF
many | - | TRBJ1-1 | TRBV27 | TGTGCCAGCAGGTGGTCAGGAGGGACTGAAGCTTTCTTT | CASRWSGGTEAFF
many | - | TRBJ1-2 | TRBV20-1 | TGCAGTGCCCCCCGCGACGGTAACTATGGCTACACCTTC | CSAPRDGNYGYTF
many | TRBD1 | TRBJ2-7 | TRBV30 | TGTGCCTGGGAAACAGGGGGCGCCTACGAGCAGTACTTC | CAWETGGAYEQYF
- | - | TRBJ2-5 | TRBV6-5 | TGTGCCAGCAGCTTACACCGGGGCCCCTCAGAGACCCAGTACTTC | CASSLHRGPSETQYF
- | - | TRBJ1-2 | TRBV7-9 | TGTGCCAGCAGCTCGCCGGGGTATGGCTACACCTTC | CASSSPGYGYTF
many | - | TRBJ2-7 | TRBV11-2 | TGTGCCAGCAGCTTCGAGTTGGGGGTAGTTCCGGTCGAGCAGTACTTC | CASSFELGVVPVEQYF
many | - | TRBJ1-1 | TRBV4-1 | TGCGCCAGCAGCCAAGGACATCTTGTAGCTTTCTTT | CASSQGHLVAFF
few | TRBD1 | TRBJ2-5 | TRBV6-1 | TGTGCCAGCACCGGACCGGGACAGATAGTGGAGACCCAGTACTTC | CASTGPGQIVETQYF
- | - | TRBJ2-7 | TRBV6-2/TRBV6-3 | TGTGCCAGCAGTTACCCGGAATACGAGCAGTACTTC | CASSYPEYEQYF
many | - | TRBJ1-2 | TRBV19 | TGTGCCATCCTAGGACGGGGCGCGGCGGGCTACACCTTC | CAILGRGAAGYTF
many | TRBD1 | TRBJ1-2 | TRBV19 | TGTGCCACCTTAGACAGGGGCACTAACTATGGCTACACCTTC | CATLDRGTNYGYTF
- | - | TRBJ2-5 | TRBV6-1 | TGTGCCAGCAAGGTCGGGCAGGACCTAGGAAAGACCCAGTACTTC | CASKVGQDLGKTQYF
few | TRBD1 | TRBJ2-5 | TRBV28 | TGTGCCAGCCAGGGGGCCGGGGAGACCCAGTACTTC | CASQGAGETQYF
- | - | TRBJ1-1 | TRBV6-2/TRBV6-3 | TGTGCCGGCAGTCGGACAGTGAACACTGAAGCTTTCTTT | CAGSRTVNTEAFF
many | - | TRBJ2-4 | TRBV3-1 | TGTGCCAGCAGCCCTGGACTGAAACAGTACTTC | CASSPGLKQYF
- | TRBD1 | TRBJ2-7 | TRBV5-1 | TGCGCCAGCAGCTTGGGAGGAGGACAGGGACCTACCTACGAGCAGTACTTC | CASSLGGGQGPTYEQYF
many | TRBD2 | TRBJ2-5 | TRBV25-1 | TGTGCCAGCACAAGGACTAGCGGGAGTAGGGGAGAGACCCAGTACTTC | CASTRTSGSRGETQYF